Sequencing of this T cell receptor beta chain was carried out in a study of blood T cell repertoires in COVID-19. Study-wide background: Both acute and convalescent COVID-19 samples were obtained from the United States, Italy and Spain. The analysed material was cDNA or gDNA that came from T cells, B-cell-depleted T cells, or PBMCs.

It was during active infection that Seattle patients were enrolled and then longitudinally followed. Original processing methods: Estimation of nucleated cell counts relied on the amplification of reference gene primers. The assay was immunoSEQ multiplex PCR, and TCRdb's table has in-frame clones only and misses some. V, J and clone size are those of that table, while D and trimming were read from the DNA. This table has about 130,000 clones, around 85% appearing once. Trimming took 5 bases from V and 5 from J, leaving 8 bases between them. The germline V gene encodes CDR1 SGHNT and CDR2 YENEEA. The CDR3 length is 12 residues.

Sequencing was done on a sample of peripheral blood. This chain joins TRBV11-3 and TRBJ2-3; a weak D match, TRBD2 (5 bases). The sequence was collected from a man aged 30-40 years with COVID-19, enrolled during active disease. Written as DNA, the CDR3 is TGTGCCAGCAGCCCCGGACTAGATACGCAGTATTTT. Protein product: CASSPGLDTQYF.